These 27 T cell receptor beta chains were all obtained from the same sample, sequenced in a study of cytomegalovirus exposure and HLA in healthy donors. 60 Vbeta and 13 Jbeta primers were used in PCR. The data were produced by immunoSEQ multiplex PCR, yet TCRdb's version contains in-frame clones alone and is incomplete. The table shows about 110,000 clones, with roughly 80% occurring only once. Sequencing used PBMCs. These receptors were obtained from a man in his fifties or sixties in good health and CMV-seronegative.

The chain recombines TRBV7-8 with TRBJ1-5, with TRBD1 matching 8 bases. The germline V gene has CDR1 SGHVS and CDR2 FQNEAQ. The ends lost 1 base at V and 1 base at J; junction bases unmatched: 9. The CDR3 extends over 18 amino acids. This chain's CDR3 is CASSLVRQGFGSNQPQHF. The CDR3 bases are TGTGCCAGCAGCTTAGTCAGACAGGGGTTCGGCAGCAATCAGCCCCAGCATTTT.

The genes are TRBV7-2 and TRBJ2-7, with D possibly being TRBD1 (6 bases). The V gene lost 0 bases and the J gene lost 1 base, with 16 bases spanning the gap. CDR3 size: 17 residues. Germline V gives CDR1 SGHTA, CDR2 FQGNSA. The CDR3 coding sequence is TGTGCCAGCAGCTTAGCGGGAACAGACAGGAGGTCCTACGAGCAGTACTTC. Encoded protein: CASSLAGTDRRSYEQYF.

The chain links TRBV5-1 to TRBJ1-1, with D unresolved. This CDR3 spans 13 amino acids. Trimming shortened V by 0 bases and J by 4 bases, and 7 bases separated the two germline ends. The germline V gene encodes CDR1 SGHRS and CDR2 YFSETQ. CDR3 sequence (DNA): TGCGCCAGCAGCTTGGCCGGGTTCACTGAAGCTTTCTTT. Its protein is CASSLAGFTEAFF. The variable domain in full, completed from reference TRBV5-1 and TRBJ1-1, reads KAGVTQTPRYLIKTRGQQVTLSCSPISGHRSVSWYQQTPGQGLQFLFEYFSETQRNKGNFPGRFSGRQFSNSRSEMNVSTLELGDSALYLCASSLAGFTEAFFGQGTRLTVV.

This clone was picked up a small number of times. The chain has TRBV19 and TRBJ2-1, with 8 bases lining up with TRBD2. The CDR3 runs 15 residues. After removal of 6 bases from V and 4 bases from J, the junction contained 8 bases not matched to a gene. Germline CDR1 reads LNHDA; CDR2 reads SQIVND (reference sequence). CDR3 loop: CASSPGGGPYNEQFF. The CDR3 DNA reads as TGTGCCAGTAGCCCCGGGGGGGGCCCGTACAATGAGCAGTTCTTC.

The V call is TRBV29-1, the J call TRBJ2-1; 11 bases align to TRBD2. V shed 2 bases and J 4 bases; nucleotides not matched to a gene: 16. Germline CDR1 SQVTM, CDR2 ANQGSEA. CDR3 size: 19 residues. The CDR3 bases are TGCAGCGTTGAAAACCCCGCCGGAAAAGCTAGCGGGGGGTACAATGAGCAGTTCTTC. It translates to CSVENPAGKASGGYNEQFF.

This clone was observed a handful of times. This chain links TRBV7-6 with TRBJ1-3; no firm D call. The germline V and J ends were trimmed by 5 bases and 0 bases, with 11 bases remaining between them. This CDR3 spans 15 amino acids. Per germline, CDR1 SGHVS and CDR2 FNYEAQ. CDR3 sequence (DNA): TGTGCCAGCAGCCCAGCGGCCATCTCTGGAAACACCATATATTTT. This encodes CASSPAAISGNTIYF. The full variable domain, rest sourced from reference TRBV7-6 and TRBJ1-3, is GAGVSQSPRYKVTKRGQDVALRCDPISGHVSLYWYRQALGQGPEFLTYFNYEAQQDKSGLPNDRFSAERPEGSISTLTIQRTEQRDSAMYRCASSPAAISGNTIYFGEGSWLTVV.

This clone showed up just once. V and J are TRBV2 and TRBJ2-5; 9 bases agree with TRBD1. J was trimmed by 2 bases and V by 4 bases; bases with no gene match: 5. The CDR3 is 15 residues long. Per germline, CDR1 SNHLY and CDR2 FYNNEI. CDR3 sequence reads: CASSVNRGLQETQYF. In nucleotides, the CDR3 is TGTGCCAGCAGTGTTAACAGGGGGCTACAAGAGACCCAGTACTTC. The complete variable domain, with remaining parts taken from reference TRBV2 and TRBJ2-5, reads EPEVTQTPSHQVTQMGQEVILRCVPISNHLYFYWYRQILGQKVEFLVSFYNNEISEKSEIFDDQFSVERPDGSNFTLKIRSTKLEDSAMYFCASSVNRGLQETQYFGPGTRLLVL.

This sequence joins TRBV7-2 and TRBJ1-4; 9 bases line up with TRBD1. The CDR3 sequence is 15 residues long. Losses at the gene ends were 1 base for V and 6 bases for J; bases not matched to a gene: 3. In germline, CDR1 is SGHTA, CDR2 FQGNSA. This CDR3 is CASSLVTGGYEKLFF. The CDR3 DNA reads TGTGCCAGCAGCTTAGTGACAGGGGGGTATGAAAAACTGTTTTTT.

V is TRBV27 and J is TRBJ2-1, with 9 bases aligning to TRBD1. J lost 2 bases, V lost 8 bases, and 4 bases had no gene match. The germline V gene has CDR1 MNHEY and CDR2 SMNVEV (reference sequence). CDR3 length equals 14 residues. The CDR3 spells CASQRTGAYNEQFF. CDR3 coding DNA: TGTGCCAGCCAAAGGACAGGGGCCTACAATGAGCAGTTCTTC.

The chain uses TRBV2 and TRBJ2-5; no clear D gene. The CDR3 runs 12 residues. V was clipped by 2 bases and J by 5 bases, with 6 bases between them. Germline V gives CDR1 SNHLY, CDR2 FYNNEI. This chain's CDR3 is CASSESVETQYF. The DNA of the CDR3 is TGTGCCAGCAGTGAATCCGTTGAGACCCAGTACTTC.

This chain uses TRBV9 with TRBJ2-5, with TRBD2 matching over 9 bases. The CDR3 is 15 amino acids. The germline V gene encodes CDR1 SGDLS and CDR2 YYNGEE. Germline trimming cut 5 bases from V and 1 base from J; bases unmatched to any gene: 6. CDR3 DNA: TGTGCCAGCAGTCGGGGCGGGGGGGGCCAAGAGACCCAGTACTTC. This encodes CASSRGGGGQETQYF.

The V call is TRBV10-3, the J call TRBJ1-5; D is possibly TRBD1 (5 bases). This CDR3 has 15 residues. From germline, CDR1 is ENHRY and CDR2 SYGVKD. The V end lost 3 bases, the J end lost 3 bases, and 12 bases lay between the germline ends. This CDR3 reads CAISDLEGNNQPQHF. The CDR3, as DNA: TGTGCCATCAGTGATTTGGAGGGGAACAATCAGCCCCAGCATTTT.

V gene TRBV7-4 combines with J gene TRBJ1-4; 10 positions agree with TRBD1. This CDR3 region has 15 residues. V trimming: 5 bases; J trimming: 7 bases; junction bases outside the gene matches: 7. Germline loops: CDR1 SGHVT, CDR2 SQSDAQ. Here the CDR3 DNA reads TGTGCCAGCAGCCAAAGACAGGGGGCTACTGAAAAACTGTTTTTT. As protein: CASSQRQGATEKLFF.

The CDR3 here is CASSVDRGYEQYF. The CDR3 DNA is TGTGCCAGCAGTGTCGACAGGGGGTACGAGCAGTACTTC. This sequence joins TRBV6-5 and TRBJ2-7, with 9 bases fitting TRBD1. This CDR3 is 13 amino acids long. Germline V CDR1 and CDR2: MNHEY, SVGAGI. V lost 5 bases and J lost 4; bases outside the gene matches: 3.

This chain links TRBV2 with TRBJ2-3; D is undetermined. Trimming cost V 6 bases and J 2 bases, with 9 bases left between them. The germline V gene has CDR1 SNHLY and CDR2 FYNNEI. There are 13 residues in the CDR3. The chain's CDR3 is CASSYQDTDTQYF. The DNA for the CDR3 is TGTGCCAGCAGCTACCAGGACACAGATACGCAGTATTTT.

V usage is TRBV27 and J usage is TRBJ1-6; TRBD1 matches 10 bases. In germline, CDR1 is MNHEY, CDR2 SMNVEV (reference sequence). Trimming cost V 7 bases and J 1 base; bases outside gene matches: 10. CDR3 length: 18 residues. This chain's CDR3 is CASTRTGTGVSYNSPLHF. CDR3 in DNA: TGTGCCAGCACGCGGACCGGGACAGGGGTTTCCTATAATTCACCCCTCCACTTT.

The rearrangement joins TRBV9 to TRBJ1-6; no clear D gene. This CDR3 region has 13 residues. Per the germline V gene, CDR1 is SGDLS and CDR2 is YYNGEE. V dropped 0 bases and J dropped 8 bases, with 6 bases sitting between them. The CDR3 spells CASSVGGYSPLHF. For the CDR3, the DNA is TGTGCCAGCAGCGTAGGCGGTTATTCACCCCTCCACTTT.

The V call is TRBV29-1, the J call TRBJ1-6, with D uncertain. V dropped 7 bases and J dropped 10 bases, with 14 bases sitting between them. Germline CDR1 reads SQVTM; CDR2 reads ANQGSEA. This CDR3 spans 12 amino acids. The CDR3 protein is CSAGEGGSPLHF. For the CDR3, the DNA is TGCAGCGCTGGGGAGGGAGGGTCACCCCTCCACTTT. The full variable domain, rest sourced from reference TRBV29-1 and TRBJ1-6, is SAVISQKPSRDICQRGTSLTIQCQVDSQVTMMFWYRQQPGQSLTLIATANQGSEATYESGFVIDKFPISRPNLTFSTLTVSNMSPEDSSIYLCSAGEGGSPLHFGNGTRLTVT.

CDR3 residues: CASSPQPSGETQYF. CDR3 DNA sequence: TGTGCCAGCTCACCTCAACCTAGCGGGGAGACCCAGTACTTC. The chain couples TRBV18 to TRBJ2-5, with 8 bases identical to TRBD2. The CDR3 spans 14 residues. The V segment lost 3 bases and the J segment 5 bases; nucleotides outside the gene matches: 5. Germline V gives CDR1 KGHSH, CDR2 LQKENI.

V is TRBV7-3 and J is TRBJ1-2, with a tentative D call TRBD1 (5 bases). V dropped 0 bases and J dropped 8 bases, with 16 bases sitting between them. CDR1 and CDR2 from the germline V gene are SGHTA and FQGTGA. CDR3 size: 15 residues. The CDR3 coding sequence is TGTGCCAGCAGCTTAACGGGGGGGAGTGCGGAGGGCTACACCTTC. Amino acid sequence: CASSLTGGSAEGYTF.

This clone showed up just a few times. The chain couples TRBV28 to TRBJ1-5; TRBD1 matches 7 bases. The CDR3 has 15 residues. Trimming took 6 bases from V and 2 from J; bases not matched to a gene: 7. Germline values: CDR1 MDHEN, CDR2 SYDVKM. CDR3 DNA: TGTGCCAGCAGATCCGGGACAGCGCGCAATCAGCCCCAGCATTTT. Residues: CASRSGTARNQPQHF. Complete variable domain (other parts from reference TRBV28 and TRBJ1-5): DVKVTQSSRYLVKRTGEKVFLECVQDMDHENMFWYRQDPGLGLRLIYFSYDVKMKEKGDIPEGYSVSREKKERFSLILESASTNQTSMYLCASRSGTARNQPQHFGDGTRLSIL.

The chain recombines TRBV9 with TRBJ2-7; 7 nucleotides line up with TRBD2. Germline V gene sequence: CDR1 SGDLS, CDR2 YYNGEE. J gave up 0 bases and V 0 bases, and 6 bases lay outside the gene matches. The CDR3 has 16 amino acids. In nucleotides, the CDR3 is TGTGCCAGCAGCGTAGGGGGGGGACGGAGCTCCTACGAGCAGTACTTC. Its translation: CASSVGGGRSSYEQYF.

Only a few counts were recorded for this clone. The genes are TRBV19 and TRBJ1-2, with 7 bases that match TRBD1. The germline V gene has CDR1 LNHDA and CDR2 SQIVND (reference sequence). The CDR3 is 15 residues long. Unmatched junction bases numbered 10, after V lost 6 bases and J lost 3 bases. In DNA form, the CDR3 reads TGTGCCAGTAGCACATCGACAGGGTGGCACTATGGCTACACCTTC. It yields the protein CASSTSTGWHYGYTF.

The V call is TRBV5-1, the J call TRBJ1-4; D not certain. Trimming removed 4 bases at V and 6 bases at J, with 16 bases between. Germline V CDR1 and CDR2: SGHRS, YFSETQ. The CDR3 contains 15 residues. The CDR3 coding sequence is TGCGCCAGCAGCGCCTCGTCCCCGGGAGATGAAAAACTGTTTTTT. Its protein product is CASSASSPGDEKLFF.

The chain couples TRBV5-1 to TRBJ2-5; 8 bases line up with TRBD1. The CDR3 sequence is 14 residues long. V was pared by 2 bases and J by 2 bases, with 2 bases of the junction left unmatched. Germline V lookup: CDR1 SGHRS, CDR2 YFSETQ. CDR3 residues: CASSFTGGQETQYF. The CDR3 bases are TGCGCCAGCAGCTTTACAGGGGGACAAGAGACCCAGTACTTC.

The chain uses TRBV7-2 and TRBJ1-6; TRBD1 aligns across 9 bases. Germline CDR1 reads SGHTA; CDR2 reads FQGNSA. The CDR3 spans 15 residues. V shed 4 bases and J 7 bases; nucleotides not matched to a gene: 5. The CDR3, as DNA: TGTGCCAGCAGCTCAGTGACAGGGGGGAATTCACCCCTCCACTTT. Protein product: CASSSVTGGNSPLHF.

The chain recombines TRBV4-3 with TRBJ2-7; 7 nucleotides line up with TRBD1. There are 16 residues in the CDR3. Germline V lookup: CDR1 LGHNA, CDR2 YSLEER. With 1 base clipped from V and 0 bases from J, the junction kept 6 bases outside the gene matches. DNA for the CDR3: TGCGCCAGCAGCCAAGGTTACGGGACAGACTCCTACGAGCAGTACTTC. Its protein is CASSQGYGTDSYEQYF.